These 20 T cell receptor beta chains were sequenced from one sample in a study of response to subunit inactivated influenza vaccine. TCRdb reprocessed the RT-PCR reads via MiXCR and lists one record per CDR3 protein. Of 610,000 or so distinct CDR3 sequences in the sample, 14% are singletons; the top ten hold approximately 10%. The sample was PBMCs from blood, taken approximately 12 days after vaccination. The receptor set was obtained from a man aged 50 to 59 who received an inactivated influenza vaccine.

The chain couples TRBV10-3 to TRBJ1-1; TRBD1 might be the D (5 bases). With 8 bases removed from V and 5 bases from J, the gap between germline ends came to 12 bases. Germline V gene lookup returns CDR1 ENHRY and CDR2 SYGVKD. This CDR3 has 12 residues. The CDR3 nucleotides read TGTGCCATCGGGGACCCGCGGACTGAAGCTTTCTTT. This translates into CAIGDPRTEAFF.

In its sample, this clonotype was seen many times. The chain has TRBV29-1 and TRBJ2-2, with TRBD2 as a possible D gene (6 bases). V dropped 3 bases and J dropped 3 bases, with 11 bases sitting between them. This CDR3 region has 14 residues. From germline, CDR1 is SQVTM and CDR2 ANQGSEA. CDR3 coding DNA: TGCAGCGTTGACGGGGGACTGCACACCGGGGAGCTGTTTTTT. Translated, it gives CSVDGGLHTGELFF.

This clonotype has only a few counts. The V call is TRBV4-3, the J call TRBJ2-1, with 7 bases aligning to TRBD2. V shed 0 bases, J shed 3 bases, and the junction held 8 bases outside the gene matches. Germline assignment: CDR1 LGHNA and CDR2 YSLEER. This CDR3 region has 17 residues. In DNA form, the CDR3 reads TGCGCCAGCAGCCAAGATGCGACTAGCCCTATCTACAATGAGCAGTTCTTC. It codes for CASSQDATSPIYNEQFF.

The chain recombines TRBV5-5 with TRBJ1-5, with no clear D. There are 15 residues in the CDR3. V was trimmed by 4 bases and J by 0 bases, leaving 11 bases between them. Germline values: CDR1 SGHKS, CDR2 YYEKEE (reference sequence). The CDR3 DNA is TGTGCCAGCAGCCTTGACACCTATAGCAATCAGCCCCAGCATTTT. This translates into CASSLDTYSNQPQHF.

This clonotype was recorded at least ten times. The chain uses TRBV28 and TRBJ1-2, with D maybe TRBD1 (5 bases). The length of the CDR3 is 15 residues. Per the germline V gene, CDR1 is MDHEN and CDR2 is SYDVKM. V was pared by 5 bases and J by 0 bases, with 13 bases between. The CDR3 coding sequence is TGTGCCAGCAGTGGGGGGGATCTAGCTAACTATGGCTACACCTTC. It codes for CASSGGDLANYGYTF.

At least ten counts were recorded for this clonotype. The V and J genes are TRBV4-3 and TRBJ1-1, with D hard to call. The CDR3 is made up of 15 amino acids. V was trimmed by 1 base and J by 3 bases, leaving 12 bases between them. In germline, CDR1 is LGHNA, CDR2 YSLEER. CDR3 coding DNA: TGCGCCAGCAGCCAAGGTTCATTCGGATACACTGAAGCTTTCTTT. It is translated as CASSQGSFGYTEAFF.

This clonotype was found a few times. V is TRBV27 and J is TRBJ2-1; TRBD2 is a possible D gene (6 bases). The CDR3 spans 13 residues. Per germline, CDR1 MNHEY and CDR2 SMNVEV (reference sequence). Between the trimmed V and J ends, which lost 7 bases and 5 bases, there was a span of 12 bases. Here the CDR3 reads CASKRGNNNEQFF. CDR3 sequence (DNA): TGTGCCAGCAAACGGGGGAACAACAATGAGCAGTTCTTC.

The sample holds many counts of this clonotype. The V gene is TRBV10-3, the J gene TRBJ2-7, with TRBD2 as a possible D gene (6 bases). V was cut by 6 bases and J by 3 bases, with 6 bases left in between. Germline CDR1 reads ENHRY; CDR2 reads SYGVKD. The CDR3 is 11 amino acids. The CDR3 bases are TGTGCCATCAGGGACTACTACGAGCAGTACTTC. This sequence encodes CAIRDYYEQYF.

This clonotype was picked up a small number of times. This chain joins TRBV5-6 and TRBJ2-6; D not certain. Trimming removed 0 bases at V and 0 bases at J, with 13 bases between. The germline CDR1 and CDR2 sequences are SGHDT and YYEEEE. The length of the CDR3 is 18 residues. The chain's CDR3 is CASSLAVAASSGANVLTF. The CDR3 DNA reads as TGTGCCAGCAGCTTGGCCGTTGCAGCCTCCTCTGGGGCCAACGTCCTGACTTTC.

CDR3 in amino acids: CASKMTSGRTRGYEQYF. The CDR3 region has the DNA TGTGCCAGCAAAATGACTAGCGGGAGGACGAGGGGCTACGAGCAGTACTTC. V usage is TRBV9 and J usage is TRBJ2-7; 13 bases match TRBD2. The CDR3 consists of 17 residues. Unmatched junction bases numbered 12, after V lost 6 bases and J lost 3 bases. Germline V gene sequence: CDR1 SGDLS, CDR2 YYNGEE.

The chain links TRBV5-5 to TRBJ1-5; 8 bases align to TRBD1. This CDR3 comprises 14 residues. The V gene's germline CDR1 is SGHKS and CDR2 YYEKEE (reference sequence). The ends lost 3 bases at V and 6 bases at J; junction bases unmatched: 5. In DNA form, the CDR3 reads TGTGCCAGCAGCTCCGGGACAGGTCCTCAGCCCCAGCATTTT. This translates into CASSSGTGPQPQHF.

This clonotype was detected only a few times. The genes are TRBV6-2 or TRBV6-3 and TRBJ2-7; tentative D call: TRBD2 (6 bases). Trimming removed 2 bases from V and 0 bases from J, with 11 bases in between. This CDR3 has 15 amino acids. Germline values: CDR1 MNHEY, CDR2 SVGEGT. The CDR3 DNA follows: TGTGCCAGCAGTTACCGGGACTGGAGCTCCTACGAGCAGTACTTC. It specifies CASSYRDWSSYEQYF.

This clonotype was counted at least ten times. This chain's CDR3 is CASSSRFRDKGHYEQYF. CDR3 bases: TGTGCCAGCAGCTCACGTTTCCGGGACAAGGGCCACTACGAGCAGTACTTC. The gene calls are TRBV6-2 or TRBV6-3 and TRBJ2-7; D might be TRBD1 (6 bases). The CDR3 runs to 17 residues. V lost 6 bases and J lost 3, with 24 bases in between. CDR1 and CDR2 from the germline V gene are MNHEY and SVGEGT.

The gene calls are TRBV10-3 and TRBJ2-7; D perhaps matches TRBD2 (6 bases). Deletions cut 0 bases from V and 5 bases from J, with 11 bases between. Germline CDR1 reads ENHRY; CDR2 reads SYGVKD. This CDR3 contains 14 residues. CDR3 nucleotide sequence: TGTGCCATCAGTGAGTCGGCTAGCGAGGACGAGCAGTACTTC. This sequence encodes CAISESASEDEQYF.

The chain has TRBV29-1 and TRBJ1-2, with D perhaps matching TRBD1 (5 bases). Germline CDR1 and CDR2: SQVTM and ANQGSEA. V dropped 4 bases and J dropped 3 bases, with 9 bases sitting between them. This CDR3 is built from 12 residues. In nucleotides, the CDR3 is TGCAGCGTTGGGGGGACTCACTATGGCTACACCTTC. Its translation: CSVGGTHYGYTF. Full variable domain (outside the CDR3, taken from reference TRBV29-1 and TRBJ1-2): SAVISQKPSRDICQRGTSLTIQCQVDSQVTMMFWYRQQPGQSLTLIATANQGSEATYESGFVIDKFPISRPNLTFSTLTVSNMSPEDSSIYLCSVGGTHYGYTFGSGTRLTVV.

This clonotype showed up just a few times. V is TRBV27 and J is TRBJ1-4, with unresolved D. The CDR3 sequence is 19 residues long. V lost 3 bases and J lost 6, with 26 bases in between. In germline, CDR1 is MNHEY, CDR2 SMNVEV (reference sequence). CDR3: CASSFIATGLTAGHEKLFF. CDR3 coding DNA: TGTGCCAGCAGTTTTATCGCGACGGGATTAACGGCTGGGCATGAAAAACTGTTTTTT. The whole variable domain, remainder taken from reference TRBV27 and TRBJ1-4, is EAQVTQNPRYLITVTGKKLTVTCSQNMNHEYMSWYRQDPGLGLRQIYYSMNVEVTDKGDVPEGYKVSRKEKRNFPLILESPSPNQTSLYFCASSFIATGLTAGHEKLFFGSGTQLSVL.

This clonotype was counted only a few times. CDR3: CSATRLAALNTYEQYF. The CDR3 DNA reads as TGCAGTGCTACACGACTAGCGGCTCTAAATACCTACGAGCAGTACTTC. The chain joins TRBV20-1 to TRBJ2-7, with TRBD2 matching over 9 bases. CDR1 is DFQATT and CDR2 is SNEGSKA in the germline V gene (reference sequence). Losses at the gene ends were 4 bases for V and 2 bases for J; bases not matched to a gene: 12. The CDR3 sequence is 16 residues long.

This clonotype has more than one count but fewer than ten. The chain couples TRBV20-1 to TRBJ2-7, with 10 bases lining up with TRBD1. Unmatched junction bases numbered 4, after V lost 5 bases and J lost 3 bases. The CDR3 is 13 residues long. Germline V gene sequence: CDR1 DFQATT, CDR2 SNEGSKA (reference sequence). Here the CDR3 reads CSAPGQGRYEQYF. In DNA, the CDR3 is TGCAGTGCTCCGGGACAGGGGCGCTACGAGCAGTACTTC.

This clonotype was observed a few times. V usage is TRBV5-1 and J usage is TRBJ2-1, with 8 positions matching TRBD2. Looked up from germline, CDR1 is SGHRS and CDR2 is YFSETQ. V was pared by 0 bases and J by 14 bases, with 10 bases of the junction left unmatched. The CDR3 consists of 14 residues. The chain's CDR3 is CASSLGPAGERKFF. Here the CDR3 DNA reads TGCGCCAGCAGCTTGGGTCCAGCGGGAGAACGTAAGTTCTTC.

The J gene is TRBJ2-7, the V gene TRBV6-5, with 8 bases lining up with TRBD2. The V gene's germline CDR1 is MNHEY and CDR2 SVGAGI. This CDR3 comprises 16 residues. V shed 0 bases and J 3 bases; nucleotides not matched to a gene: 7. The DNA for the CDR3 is TGTGCCAGCAGTTACTCTGGGGGCCGGGAGGGCTACGAGCAGTACTTC. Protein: CASSYSGGREGYEQYF.